Listed below are T cell receptor beta chains from one sample, sequenced in a study of response to subunit inactivated influenza vaccine. TCRdb reprocessed the RT-PCR reads with MiXCR, giving one entry per CDR3 protein. This table holds about 160,000 distinct CDR3 sequences, under 13% found once. The input for sequencing was non-naive T cells sorted from PBMCs, taken around seven weeks after vaccination. Source of these receptors: a man aged 45 to 65 who received an inactivated influenza vaccine. CDR3s include the opening cysteine and the closing phenylalanine or tryptophan. D genes are given only for firm matches. Part of the rows lack a size; the others show once, few, many or a class for expanded clones.

v_call: TRBV11-2
j_call: TRBJ2-7
d_call: NA
clone_size: NA
cdr3_nt: TGTGCCAGCAGCTTAGTTTCCTCCTACTACGAGCAGTACTTC
cdr3_aa: CASSLVSSYYEQYF

v_call: TRBV20-1
j_call: TRBJ2-2
d_call: TRBD2
clone_size: NA
cdr3_nt: TGCAGTGCTAGCAGCGGGAGGAACACCGGGGAGCTGTTTTTT
cdr3_aa: CSASSGRNTGELFF

v_call: TRBV11-2
j_call: TRBJ2-1
d_call: TRBD2
clone_size: many
cdr3_nt: TGTGCCAGCAGCCATGTCGTAGCGGGAGGTGACAATGAGCAGTTCTTC
cdr3_aa: CASSHVVAGGDNEQFF

v_call: TRBV2
j_call: TRBJ2-7
d_call: NA
clone_size: NA
cdr3_nt: TGTGCCAGCAGTGAGGGGAGGTTCTCCTACGAGCAGTACTTC
cdr3_aa: CASSEGRFSYEQYF

v_call: TRBV7-6
j_call: TRBJ2-1
d_call: TRBD2
clone_size: few
cdr3_nt: TGTGCCAGCAGCTTAAAGGGGTCCGCCGGCGGGGGGTACAATGAGCAGTTCTTC
cdr3_aa: CASSLKGSAGGGYNEQFF

v_call: TRBV28
j_call: TRBJ2-7
d_call: NA
clone_size: few
cdr3_nt: TGTGCCAGCAGTCTTGCCTGGTACGAGCAGTACTTC
cdr3_aa: CASSLAWYEQYF

v_call: TRBV19
j_call: TRBJ1-2
d_call: TRBD1
clone_size: NA
cdr3_nt: TGTGCCAGTAGACGGAGTGGGACAGAGAATAAAGGCTACACCTTC
cdr3_aa: CASRRSGTENKGYTF

v_call: TRBV20-1
j_call: TRBJ1-5
d_call: TRBD1
clone_size: NA
cdr3_nt: TGCAGTGCTAGAAGTACAGGACAGGCCCATCAGCCCCAGCATTTT
cdr3_aa: CSARSTGQAHQPQHF

v_call: TRBV10-3
j_call: TRBJ1-4
d_call: NA
clone_size: NA
cdr3_nt: TGTGCCATCAGCGAAGCAACTAATGAAAAACTGTTTTTT
cdr3_aa: CAISEATNEKLFF

v_call: TRBV3-1
j_call: TRBJ2-7
d_call: NA
clone_size: NA
cdr3_nt: TGTGCCAGCAGCACGTATACGGGGGTCCCCTCCTACGAGCAGTACTTC
cdr3_aa: CASSTYTGVPSYEQYF

v_call: TRBV6-5
j_call: TRBJ2-1
d_call: NA
clone_size: many
cdr3_nt: TGTGCCAGCACCCCGGACCACTACAGGCAGTTCTTC
cdr3_aa: CASTPDHYRQFF

v_call: TRBV7-2
j_call: TRBJ1-2
d_call: TRBD1
clone_size: few
cdr3_nt: TGTGCCAGCAGCTTCAGGGCTGCCGGGACAGGGCATGGCTACACCTTC
cdr3_aa: CASSFRAAGTGHGYTF

v_call: TRBV28
j_call: TRBJ1-5
d_call: NA
clone_size: NA
cdr3_nt: TGTGCCAGCAGTTTAGAGTTGGGCAATCAGCCCCAGCATTTT
cdr3_aa: CASSLELGNQPQHF

v_call: TRBV6-2/TRBV6-3
j_call: TRBJ2-3
d_call: TRBD2
clone_size: NA
cdr3_nt: TGTGCCAGCAGTTACAAGCGGGGGGCTCCCACAGATACGCAGTATTTT
cdr3_aa: CASSYKRGAPTDTQYF

v_call: TRBV5-1
j_call: TRBJ1-2
d_call: NA
clone_size: many
cdr3_nt: TGCGCCAGCAGCTTTGGCAGGGACTTACTCTATGGCTACACCTTC
cdr3_aa: CASSFGRDLLYGYTF

v_call: TRBV27
j_call: TRBJ2-5
d_call: NA
clone_size: many
cdr3_nt: TGTGCCAGCAGTATCAGCCGGGGAGAGACCCAGTACTTC
cdr3_aa: CASSISRGETQYF

v_call: TRBV12-3/TRBV12-4
j_call: TRBJ1-6
d_call: NA
clone_size: NA
cdr3_nt: TGTGCCAGCAGTGGGGGGTATAATTCACCCCTCCACTTT
cdr3_aa: CASSGGYNSPLHF

v_call: TRBV7-9
j_call: TRBJ1-3
d_call: NA
clone_size: NA
cdr3_nt: TGTGCCAGCAGCTTATTCGGACCCTCCTCTGGAAACACCATATATTTT
cdr3_aa: CASSLFGPSSGNTIYF

v_call: TRBV12-3/TRBV12-4
j_call: TRBJ2-7
d_call: TRBD2
clone_size: NA
cdr3_nt: TGTGCCAGCAGTTTAGCGTATGGGGGCGGGGGGGCCCGCTACGAGCAGTACTTC
cdr3_aa: CASSLAYGGGGARYEQYF

v_call: TRBV2
j_call: TRBJ2-7
d_call: TRBD1
clone_size: NA
cdr3_nt: TGTGCCAGCAGTGAAGCGCTTCTGGGGGACAGACCCTCCTACGAGCAGTACTTC
cdr3_aa: CASSEALLGDRPSYEQYF

v_call: TRBV5-1
j_call: TRBJ1-1
d_call: TRBD1
clone_size: many
cdr3_nt: TGCGCCAGCAGCGGACAGGGGATCGTCACTGAAGCTTTCTTT
cdr3_aa: CASSGQGIVTEAFF

v_call: TRBV20-1
j_call: TRBJ1-3
d_call: NA
clone_size: few
cdr3_nt: TGCAGTGCCCCAAAGGGACCCAAGGCTGGAAACACCATATATTTT
cdr3_aa: CSAPKGPKAGNTIYF

v_call: TRBV3-1
j_call: TRBJ2-2
d_call: NA
clone_size: few
cdr3_nt: TGTGCCAGCAGCCAAGAGTTGGGGACGAACACCGGGGAGCTGTTTTTT
cdr3_aa: CASSQELGTNTGELFF

v_call: TRBV20-1
j_call: TRBJ1-2
d_call: TRBD1
clone_size: few
cdr3_nt: TGCAGTGCGCGACAGGGGGTCTATGGCTACACCTTC
cdr3_aa: CSARQGVYGYTF

v_call: TRBV9
j_call: TRBJ2-5
d_call: TRBD2
clone_size: few
cdr3_nt: TGTGCCAGCAGCGTAGTAGGTAGCGGGAGAGGAGAGACCCAGTACTTC
cdr3_aa: CASSVVGSGRGETQYF

v_call: TRBV18
j_call: TRBJ2-5
d_call: NA
clone_size: once
cdr3_nt: TGTGCCAGCTCACCACCGTCCCAGCAAGAGACCCAGTACTTC
cdr3_aa: CASSPPSQQETQYF

v_call: TRBV12-3/TRBV12-4
j_call: TRBJ2-1
d_call: TRBD2
clone_size: many
cdr3_nt: TGTGCCAGCAGTCCTAGCGGGAGGGGGGCTGAGCAGTTCTTC
cdr3_aa: CASSPSGRGAEQFF

v_call: TRBV13
j_call: TRBJ2-1
d_call: NA
clone_size: few
cdr3_nt: TGTGCCAGCAGCTTAGGTTTAGTTTGGGAAAGCTCCTACAATGAGCAGTTCTTC
cdr3_aa: CASSLGLVWESSYNEQFF

v_call: TRBV20-1
j_call: TRBJ2-6
d_call: NA
clone_size: NA
cdr3_nt: TGCAGTGCTCACGGGGCCAACGTCCTGACTTTC
cdr3_aa: CSAHGANVLTF

v_call: TRBV5-1
j_call: TRBJ2-3
d_call: TRBD2
clone_size: few
cdr3_nt: TGCGCCAGCAGCCCCGGGACTAGCGAACGCACAGATACGCAGTATTTT
cdr3_aa: CASSPGTSERTDTQYF

v_call: TRBV5-6
j_call: TRBJ2-1
d_call: NA
clone_size: few
cdr3_nt: TGTGCCACTCACAACGATTTAGTTTCGGGGAATGAGCAGTTCTTC
cdr3_aa: CATHNDLVSGNEQFF

v_call: TRBV5-1
j_call: TRBJ2-7
d_call: NA
clone_size: many
cdr3_nt: TGCGCCAGCAGCTTGTTCGAGGGTAACGAGCAGTACTTC
cdr3_aa: CASSLFEGNEQYF

v_call: TRBV5-1
j_call: TRBJ2-2
d_call: NA
clone_size: many
cdr3_nt: TGCGCCAGCAGCCTCCGGGCCGCTAGTAACACCGGGGAGCTGTTTTTT
cdr3_aa: CASSLRAASNTGELFF

v_call: TRBV20-1
j_call: TRBJ2-3
d_call: NA
clone_size: NA
cdr3_nt: TGCAGTGCCGTTTACAAGGCTAGCACAGATACGCAGTATTTT
cdr3_aa: CSAVYKASTDTQYF

v_call: TRBV6-1
j_call: TRBJ2-1
d_call: NA
clone_size: many
cdr3_nt: TGTGCCAGCAGTCCCTGGGCGTCCTACAATGAGCAGTTCTTC
cdr3_aa: CASSPWASYNEQFF

v_call: TRBV5-1
j_call: TRBJ2-2
d_call: NA
clone_size: NA
cdr3_nt: TGCGCCAGCAGCGGCGGGACGGCTACCGGGGAGCTGTTTTTT
cdr3_aa: CASSGGTATGELFF

v_call: TRBV5-1
j_call: TRBJ1-1
d_call: TRBD1
clone_size: NA
cdr3_nt: TGCGCCAGCAGCTCTTGGACAGGGGGAGGCACTGAAGCTTTCTTT
cdr3_aa: CASSSWTGGGTEAFF

v_call: TRBV10-1
j_call: TRBJ1-5
d_call: NA
clone_size: few
cdr3_nt: TGCGCCACCTTAAGCGTCGCAGGGCAATATAGCAATCAGCCCCAGCATTTT
cdr3_aa: CATLSVAGQYSNQPQHF

v_call: TRBV7-8
j_call: TRBJ2-1
d_call: NA
clone_size: few
cdr3_nt: TGTGCCAGCAAAGCGGAGCCTTCCTACAATGAGCAGTTCTTC
cdr3_aa: CASKAEPSYNEQFF

v_call: TRBV3-1
j_call: TRBJ1-2
d_call: NA
clone_size: many
cdr3_nt: TGTGCCAGCAGCCTTGGGACGGTCCCTTATGGCTACACCTTC
cdr3_aa: CASSLGTVPYGYTF

v_call: TRBV18
j_call: TRBJ2-3
d_call: NA
clone_size: NA
cdr3_nt: TGTGCCAGCTCTCCAGGGTATCGCACAGATACGCAGTATTTT
cdr3_aa: CASSPGYRTDTQYF

v_call: TRBV13
j_call: TRBJ2-1
d_call: TRBD1
clone_size: many
cdr3_nt: TGTGCCAGCAGCTTACAGGGACAGGGACGGGACAATGAGCAGTTCTTC
cdr3_aa: CASSLQGQGRDNEQFF

v_call: TRBV9
j_call: TRBJ2-2
d_call: NA
clone_size: NA
cdr3_nt: TGTGCCAGCGTAGCTGGCGGAACCGGGGAGCTGTTTTTT
cdr3_aa: CASVAGGTGELFF

v_call: TRBV6-1
j_call: TRBJ2-1
d_call: TRBD1
clone_size: many
cdr3_nt: TGTGCCAGCAGTCCGTACTCAGGGGGCGTGTATGAGCAGTTCTTC
cdr3_aa: CASSPYSGGVYEQFF

v_call: TRBV5-5
j_call: TRBJ1-1
d_call: NA
clone_size: NA
cdr3_nt: TGTGCCAGCAGCTTGGAGAGGTTAAAAGCTTTCTTT
cdr3_aa: CASSLERLKAFF

v_call: TRBV7-2
j_call: TRBJ2-1
d_call: TRBD2
clone_size: NA
cdr3_nt: TGTGCATCTAGCGGGGGGGCTAGTTACAATGAGCAGTTCTTC
cdr3_aa: CASSGGASYNEQFF

v_call: TRBV20-1
j_call: TRBJ2-3
d_call: TRBD2
clone_size: few
cdr3_nt: TGCAGTGCTTCTATTTCTAGCGGGAGTGCCGATACGCAGTATTTT
cdr3_aa: CSASISSGSADTQYF

v_call: TRBV20-1
j_call: TRBJ1-3
d_call: NA
clone_size: NA
cdr3_nt: TGCAGTGCTAGTGCCAGGGGCTCTGGAAACACCATATATTTT
cdr3_aa: CSASARGSGNTIYF

v_call: TRBV28
j_call: TRBJ2-7
d_call: TRBD2
clone_size: NA
cdr3_nt: TGTGCCAGCAGTTTGGCGCTACCCGGGACTAGCGGGAGATCCGAGCAGTACTTC
cdr3_aa: CASSLALPGTSGRSEQYF

v_call: TRBV20-1
j_call: TRBJ2-1
d_call: TRBD2
clone_size: many
cdr3_nt: TGCAGTGCTAGAGATGGTAGACTAGCGGGGAATGAGCAGTTCTTC
cdr3_aa: CSARDGRLAGNEQFF

v_call: TRBV19
j_call: TRBJ2-2
d_call: TRBD1
clone_size: NA
cdr3_nt: TGTGCCAGTAGGTCGACAGGGGGCTGGAACACCGGGGAGCTGTTTTTT
cdr3_aa: CASRSTGGWNTGELFF

v_call: TRBV5-1
j_call: TRBJ2-7
d_call: TRBD1
clone_size: NA
cdr3_nt: TGCGCCAGCAGTAAAAATCCTCTGACAGGGGCCGAGCAGTACTTC
cdr3_aa: CASSKNPLTGAEQYF

v_call: TRBV20-1
j_call: TRBJ2-7
d_call: TRBD1
clone_size: many
cdr3_nt: TGCAGTGCCGAGACAGGGAGCTCCTACGAGCAGTACTTC
cdr3_aa: CSAETGSSYEQYF

v_call: TRBV20-1
j_call: TRBJ2-7
d_call: NA
clone_size: NA
cdr3_nt: TGCAGTGCCGAAAGTAGGAGAGACTACGAGCAGTACTTC
cdr3_aa: CSAESRRDYEQYF